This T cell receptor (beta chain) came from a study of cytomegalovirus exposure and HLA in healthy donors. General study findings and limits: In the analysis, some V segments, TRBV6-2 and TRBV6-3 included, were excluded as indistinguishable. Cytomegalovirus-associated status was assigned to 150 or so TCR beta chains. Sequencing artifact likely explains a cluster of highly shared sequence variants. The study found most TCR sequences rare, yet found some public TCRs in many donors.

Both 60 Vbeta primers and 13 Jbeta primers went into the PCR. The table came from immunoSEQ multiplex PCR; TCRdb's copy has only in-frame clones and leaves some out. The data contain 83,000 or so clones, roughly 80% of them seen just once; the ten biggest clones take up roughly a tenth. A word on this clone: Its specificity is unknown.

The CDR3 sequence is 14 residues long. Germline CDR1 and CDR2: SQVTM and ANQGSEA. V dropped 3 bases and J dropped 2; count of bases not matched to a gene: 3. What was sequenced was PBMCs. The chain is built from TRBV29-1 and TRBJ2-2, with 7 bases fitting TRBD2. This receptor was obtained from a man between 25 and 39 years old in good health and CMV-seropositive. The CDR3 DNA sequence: TGCAGCGTTGATGGGGGGGATAACACCGGGGAGCTGTTTTTT. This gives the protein CSVDGGDNTGELFF.